These 10 T cell receptor beta chains share one sample of origin, sequenced in a study of cytomegalovirus exposure and HLA in healthy donors. In the PCR, 60 Vbeta and 13 Jbeta primers were used. Assay used: immunoSEQ multiplex PCR; TCRdb lists only in-frame clones, some missing. The data show 150,000 to 200,000 clones, with 70% to 90% seen just once and less than 2.5% held by the top ten. Sequencing used PBMCs. The source is a woman aged 50 to 65 in good health and CMV-seronegative.

This clone was counted only a few times. The CDR3 coding sequence is TGTGCCAGCAGCTGGGGGGACGGGGTCGGGGCCAACGTCCTGACTTTC. Its protein product is CASSWGDGVGANVLTF. The rearrangement joins TRBV5-6 to TRBJ2-6; perhaps TRBD2 as D (6 bases). CDR1 and CDR2 (germline): SGHDT, YYEEEE. The V and J ends lost 3 bases and 4 bases respectively, with 14 bases between them. CDR3 length equals 16 residues.

The chain recombines TRBV6-4 with TRBJ1-5; the D gene is possibly TRBD1 (6 bases). Trimming stripped 7 bases from V and 5 bases from J, with 18 bases between. CDR1 is MRHNA and CDR2 is SNTAGT in the germline V gene. The CDR3 totals 15 residues. The CDR3 here is CASTKPGGVDQPQHF. Written as DNA, the CDR3 is TGTGCCAGCACTAAGCCTGGGGGCGTCGATCAGCCCCAGCATTTT.

J is TRBJ1-5 and V is TRBV28, with D possibly TRBD1 on 6 matching bases. CDR1 is MDHEN, CDR2 SYDVKM, per germline. Trimming took off 8 bases at V and 7 bases at J, with 21 bases between the two ends. The CDR3 contains 15 residues. The CDR3 region has the DNA TGTGCCAGCGACCAGAACCGGGGGGGCTTGCAGCCCCAGCATTTT. Translating gives CASDQNRGGLQPQHF.

This rearrangement joins TRBV15 to TRBJ2-7; 8 bases are a match to TRBD1. The ends lost 4 bases at V and 0 bases at J; junction bases unmatched: 5. Per the germline V gene, CDR1 is LNHNV and CDR2 is YYDKDF (reference sequence). This CDR3 region has 15 residues. CDR3 in DNA: TGTGCCACCAGCAAGGGACAGGAGAACTCCTACGAGCAGTACTTC. Protein product: CATSKGQENSYEQYF.

A word on this clone: This same CDR3 is encoded by further DNA sequences in the sample. CDR3 sequence: CATSSQGAPGETQYF. DNA of the CDR3: TGTGCCACCAGCAGTCAGGGGGCGCCGGGGGAGACCCAGTACTTC. This rearrangement joins TRBV15 to TRBJ2-5, with 8 bases lining up with TRBD1. CDR3 size: 15 residues. Germline V CDR1 and CDR2: LNHNV, YYDKDF (reference sequence). With V trimmed by 3 bases and J by 5 bases, 8 bases remained unmatched.

In the case of this clone: One junction end does not reproduce the germline sequence, and a read error may be involved. The chain couples TRBV7-9 to TRBJ2-7; perhaps TRBD2 as D (5 bases). The CDR3 extends over 12 amino acids. Germline-derived CDR1 and CDR2 are SEHNR and FQNEAQ (reference sequence). The CDR3 bases are TGTTCCAGCAGCGGCACCACCTACGAGCAGTACTTC. As protein: CSSSGTTYEQYF.

V usage is TRBV30 and J usage is TRBJ2-5; TRBD2 agrees at 8 bases. The CDR3 extends over 14 amino acids. Germline V gene lookup returns CDR1 GTSNPN and CDR2 SVGIG (reference sequence). Losses at the gene ends were 1 base for V and 5 bases for J; bases not matched to a gene: 6. The DNA of the CDR3 is TGTGCCTGGAGTGAAGAAGCGGGAGTTGAGACCCAGTACTTC. This gives the protein CAWSEEAGVETQYF.

The V and J genes are TRBV6-5 and TRBJ1-5; no firm D call. With 6 bases removed from V and 5 bases from J, the gap between germline ends came to 17 bases. The CDR3 is 15 amino acids. CDR1 and CDR2 (germline): MNHEY, SVGAGI. CDR3 nucleotide sequence: TGTGCCAGCAGCTTGACTGCGGGGTTCGATCAGCCCCAGCATTTT. Its protein product is CASSLTAGFDQPQHF.

CDR3 coding DNA: TGTGCCAGCCTTTCTAACGGGGGGCCGAATGAAAAACTGTTTTTT. This translates into CASLSNGGPNEKLFF. The J gene is TRBJ1-4, the V gene TRBV28, with TRBD1 as a possible D gene (6 bases). CDR1 is MDHEN, CDR2 SYDVKM, per germline. The V end was cut by 8 bases, the J end by 5 bases, with 18 bases between. The CDR3 has 15 residues.

The rearrangement uses TRBV28 and TRBJ2-2; maybe TRBD1 (6 bases). Per the germline V gene, CDR1 is MDHEN and CDR2 is SYDVKM. The CDR3 covers 14 residues. Trimming took 3 bases from V and 3 from J, leaving 8 bases between them. The CDR3 nucleotides read TGTGCCAGCAGTTTCCGGACAGACACCGGGGAGCTGTTTTTT. It translates to CASSFRTDTGELFF. The full variable domain, in which reference TRBV28 and TRBJ2-2 provide the parts outside the CDR3, is DVKVTQSSRYLVKRTGEKVFLECVQDMDHENMFWYRQDPGLGLRLIYFSYDVKMKEKGDIPEGYSVSREKKERFSLILESASTNQTSMYLCASSFRTDTGELFFGEGSRLTVL.